This T cell receptor beta chain appears in the sequencing data of a study of metastatic and nonmetastatic thyroid tumors (dated by TCRdb to the early 2020s). In terms of the full investigation: Repertoires from peripheral blood and from tumor or nodule tissue samples of malignant and benign thyroid patients were compared.

Library preparation employed PCR. The reads were generated on an Illumina HiSeq 4000. High-throughput sequencing was used to profile the TCR beta-chain CDR3 region of every patient. The paper's processing steps were these. A classifier to discriminate distant-metastatic papillary thyroid cancer patients was built from CDR3 differences across clinicopathological groups. The Shannon index was used to assess repertoire diversity, and the Morisita-Horn index was used to assess tumor-blood repertoire similarity. Through fastp at Q25 and MiXCR, TCRdb rebuilt clones from the public reads, retaining in-frame beta chains. These V and J calls derive from TCRdb rather than the authors' analysis. A total of 20,000 to 25,000 clones appear in this sample, 20% to 25% of them only once. The ten largest clonotypes hold roughly 4.4% of the sample. Overall results and qualifications from the work: TCR beta diversity was reported as significantly higher in malignant tumors than in benign nodules, in both blood and tumor samples.

No patient had received any treatment before thyroid surgery. Patient clinical samples collected from 2012 to 2018 were retrospectively analysed using T-cell receptor beta sequencing. Reading the germline V gene gives CDR1 MDHEN and CDR2 SYDVKM. V was cut back by 1 base and J by 10 bases, leaving a gap of 16 bases between them. The CDR3 runs 14 residues from the cysteine to the phenylalanine. Only the CDR3 DNA stays, 42 bases, in frame from base 1. This clone was seen more than once but under ten times. Its cognate antigen has yet to be identified. Qualities for individual bases were not recorded, and no much larger clone is one base off.

The chain couples TRBV28 to TRBJ1-1; the D gene cannot be resolved reliably. The specimen was adjacent normal tissue. The receptor was derived from a female donor with papillary thyroid cancer or a benign thyroid nodule (not recorded which). Some clones in this sample may be carry-over from other donors' samples. The CDR3 amino acid sequence is: CASSLFMAGRGAFF. The DNA sequence is given as TGTGCCAGCAGTTTATTCATGGCAGGTCGTGGAGCTTTCTTT.